Presented here are 19 T cell receptor beta chains from one specimen sequenced in a study of human T cells and chemical hapten exposure. TCRdb recomputed calls from the RACE reads with MiXCR, one row per CDR3 protein. The table has a few hundred thousand distinct CDR3 sequences, about 6% seen once; the top ten hold more than 5.5%. Time point described: patch test 2, 6 weeks after DPC sensitization. Treatment noted: therapeutic diphenylcyclopropenone sensitization with weekly scalp DPC. Here the sequenced sample was whole blood, taken in connection with sensitization to the hapten diphenylcyclopropenone (DPC). These receptors all come from a woman younger than 30 with alopecia areata. Some clones in this sample may be carry-over from other donors' samples.

The sample holds many counts of this clonotype. The rearrangement joins TRBV5-1 to TRBJ1-4; TRBD1 agrees at 8 bases. The V and J ends lost 0 bases and 8 bases, in that order; junction bases with no gene match: 15. The CDR3 extends over 18 amino acids. Germline V gene sequence: CDR1 SGHRS, CDR2 YFSETQ. The CDR3 is CASSLGATGEVGGEKLFF. In DNA, the CDR3 is TGCGCCAGCAGCTTGGGGGCGACAGGGGAGGTCGGAGGAGAAAAACTGTTTTTT. Full variable domain (rest looked up from reference TRBV5-1 and TRBJ1-4): KAGVTQTPRYLIKTRGQQVTLSCSPISGHRSVSWYQQTPGQGLQFLFEYFSETQRNKGNFPGRFSGRQFSNSRSEMNVSTLELGDSALYLCASSLGATGEVGGEKLFFGSGTQLSVL.

V gene TRBV6-4 combines with J gene TRBJ2-3; 12 bases align to TRBD2. The CDR3 contains 15 residues. Germline V CDR1 and CDR2: MRHNA, SNTAGT. J was trimmed by 4 bases and V by 6 bases; bases with no gene match: 5. In DNA form, the CDR3 reads TGTGCCAGCAGCGTCGGGACTAGCGGGCCAGATACGCAGTATTTT. This encodes CASSVGTSGPDTQYF.

This clonotype showed up just a few times. The V and J genes are TRBV20-1 and TRBJ1-1, with a tentative D call TRBD1 (5 bases). The V and J ends lost 6 bases and 1 base respectively, with 12 bases between them. Looked up from germline, CDR1 is DFQATT and CDR2 is SNEGSKA (reference sequence). This CDR3 comprises 13 residues. DNA for the CDR3: TGCAGTGCGAGGGGCCATTCGAACACTGAAGCTTTCTTT. The encoded protein is CSARGHSNTEAFF.

This clonotype was observed a handful of times. The gene calls are TRBV9 and TRBJ2-5; D remains unclear. Trimming left V 3 bases short and J 4 bases short, with 10 bases between. Germline V CDR1 and CDR2: SGDLS, YYNGEE. This CDR3 has 13 residues. The CDR3 loop is CASSGNGTETQYF. The CDR3, as DNA: TGTGCCAGCAGCGGTAATGGAACAGAGACCCAGTACTTC.

The chain uses TRBV6-5 and TRBJ2-7; the match to TRBD2 covers 9 bases. Germline lookup yields CDR1 MNHEY and CDR2 SVGAGI. Germline trimming cut 6 bases from V and 2 bases from J; bases unmatched to any gene: 5. This CDR3 has 14 residues. CDR3 nucleotide sequence: TGTGCCAGCAGCGTAGCGGGGGCGCCCTACGAGCAGTACTTC. Residues: CASSVAGAPYEQYF.

The chain is built from TRBV4-3 and TRBJ2-2, with 11 positions matching TRBD1. Germline V gene lookup returns CDR1 LGHNA and CDR2 YSLEER. This CDR3 has 16 residues. Trimming removed 2 bases from V and 7 bases from J; junction bases left unmatched: 6. The CDR3 protein is CASSQKRTGGGGELFF. The CDR3 bases are TGCGCCAGCAGCCAAAAACGGACAGGGGGCGGCGGGGAGCTGTTTTTT.

This clonotype was recorded a few times. The chain uses TRBV2 and TRBJ2-2; the D call may be TRBD1 or TRBD2 (5 bases each). Germline CDR1 is SNHLY and CDR2 is FYNNEI. The length of the CDR3 is 18 residues. V lost 4 bases and J lost 0, with 18 bases in between. The CDR3 here is CASSGPTRGPTNTGELFF. DNA for the CDR3: TGTGCCAGCAGTGGTCCAACTAGGGGTCCGACGAACACCGGGGAGCTGTTTTTT.

The sample holds many counts of this clonotype. This chain joins TRBV3-1 and TRBJ1-2, with D possibly TRBD1 on 5 matching bases. Germline-derived CDR1 and CDR2 are LGHDT and YNNKEL (reference sequence). Trimming stripped 1 base from V and 4 bases from J, with 10 bases between. The CDR3 contains 14 residues. CDR3 bases: TGTGCCAGCAGCCAAGCAGACCAGGGCTATGGCTACACCTTC. Translating it yields CASSQADQGYGYTF.

V is TRBV9 and J is TRBJ1-6; D is ambiguous. V was pared by 0 bases and J by 1 base, with 5 bases between. Germline V gene lookup returns CDR1 SGDLS and CDR2 YYNGEE. CDR3 length: 15 amino acids. The CDR3 DNA sequence: TGTGCCAGCAGCGTAGGGGGATCCTATAATTCACCCCTCCACTTT. Residues: CASSVGGSYNSPLHF.

This clonotype has a handful of counts. The J gene is TRBJ2-3, the V gene TRBV5-1, with 15 bases identical to TRBD2. The CDR3 contains 17 residues. Germline CDR1 SGHRS, CDR2 YFSETQ. V trimming: 3 bases; J trimming: 2 bases; junction bases outside the gene matches: 4. CDR3 bases: TGCGCCAGCAGCTCCGGGACTAGCGGGGGGTTCACAGATACGCAGTATTTT. Translation: CASSSGTSGGFTDTQYF. Based on the CDR3 plus reference TRBV5-1 and TRBJ2-3, the full variable domain is KAGVTQTPRYLIKTRGQQVTLSCSPISGHRSVSWYQQTPGQGLQFLFEYFSETQRNKGNFPGRFSGRQFSNSRSEMNVSTLELGDSALYLCASSSGTSGGFTDTQYFGPGTRLTVL.

A few counts support this clonotype. This chain joins TRBV5-5 and TRBJ1-4; no firm D call. Trimming cost V 1 base and J 4 bases, with 8 bases left between them. Germline loops: CDR1 SGHKS, CDR2 YYEKEE (reference sequence). This CDR3 spans 14 amino acids. The CDR3 protein is CASSLSDVNEKLFF. The CDR3 DNA reads as TGTGCCAGCAGCTTGTCAGACGTTAATGAAAAACTGTTTTTT.

The chain recombines TRBV2 with TRBJ2-5; D not resolved. Deletions cut 3 bases from V and 2 bases from J, with 19 bases between. This CDR3 has 17 amino acids. CDR1 is SNHLY and CDR2 is FYNNEI in the germline V gene. The CDR3 region is CASSDNTVIRAQETQYF. The DNA of the CDR3 is TGTGCCAGCAGTGATAACACCGTCATAAGGGCGCAAGAGACCCAGTACTTC. The complete variable domain, with remaining parts taken from reference TRBV2 and TRBJ2-5, reads EPEVTQTPSHQVTQMGQEVILRCVPISNHLYFYWYRQILGQKVEFLVSFYNNEISEKSEIFDDQFSVERPDGSNFTLKIRSTKLEDSAMYFCASSDNTVIRAQETQYFGPGTRLLVL.

This clonotype appeared many times. V gene TRBV27 combines with J gene TRBJ1-6, with TRBD1 matching 7 bases. CDR1 MNHEY and CDR2 SMNVEV come from the germline V gene (reference sequence). Germline trimming cut 7 bases from V and 8 bases from J; bases unmatched to any gene: 11. The CDR3 is 15 residues long. The DNA of the CDR3 is TGTGCCAGCACCCCTTCGACAGGGTATGATTCACCCCTCCACTTT. Translated: CASTPSTGYDSPLHF.

This clonotype came up many times. V usage is TRBV29-1 and J usage is TRBJ1-2, with D maybe TRBD1 (5 bases). The germline V gene encodes CDR1 SQVTM and CDR2 ANQGSEA. Trimming removed 4 bases from V and 4 bases from J, with 10 bases in between. The CDR3 spans 12 residues. CDR3 coding DNA: TGCAGCGTTGGGGCAGGGAGCTATGGCTACACCTTC. This translates into CSVGAGSYGYTF. The full variable domain, rest sourced from reference TRBV29-1 and TRBJ1-2, is SAVISQKPSRDICQRGTSLTIQCQVDSQVTMMFWYRQQPGQSLTLIATANQGSEATYESGFVIDKFPISRPNLTFSTLTVSNMSPEDSSIYLCSVGAGSYGYTFGSGTRLTVV.

The V and J genes are TRBV20-1 and TRBJ1-1, with 7 bases fitting TRBD1. Trimming at V came to 2 bases and at J to 4 bases, leaving 10 bases not matched to a gene. From germline, CDR1 is DFQATT and CDR2 SNEGSKA (reference sequence). The CDR3 contains 15 residues. The chain's CDR3 is CSARSRGGRSTEAFF. The CDR3 region has the DNA TGCAGTGCTAGAAGTAGAGGGGGCCGTAGCACTGAAGCTTTCTTT.

This clonotype was found a few times. The rearrangement links TRBV7-2 to TRBJ2-3; no definite D call. V was trimmed by 4 bases and J by 1 base, leaving 9 bases between them. Germline CDR1 and CDR2: SGHTA and FQGNSA. The length of the CDR3 is 14 residues. The CDR3 reads CASSSSRGTDTQYF. The CDR3 DNA follows: TGTGCCAGCAGCTCTTCTAGAGGCACAGATACGCAGTATTTT.

This chain links TRBV6-5 with TRBJ2-7; 10 positions match TRBD1. The V and J ends lost 4 bases and 4 bases, in that order; junction bases with no gene match: 4. This CDR3 has 14 amino acids. Per germline, CDR1 MNHEY and CDR2 SVGAGI. CDR3: CASSFGQGEYEQYF. CDR3 bases: TGTGCCAGCAGTTTTGGACAGGGGGAGTACGAGCAGTACTTC.

This clonotype was counted at least ten times. The chain joins TRBV7-9 to TRBJ2-1, with TRBD2 matching over 8 bases. The CDR3 length is 12 residues. The germline gives CDR1 SEHNR, CDR2 FQNEAQ (reference sequence). Losses at the gene ends were 5 bases for V and 8 bases for J; bases not matched to a gene: 2. The CDR3 DNA is TGTGCCAGCAGCCGGACTAGCTATGAGCAGTTCTTC. Amino acid sequence: CASSRTSYEQFF. The variable domain in full, with the rest retrieved from reference TRBV7-9 and TRBJ2-1, is DTGVSQNPRHKITKRGQNVTFRCDPISEHNRLYWYRQTLGQGPEFLTYFQNEAQLEKSRLLSDRFSAERPKGSFSTLEIQRTEQGDSAMYLCASSRTSYEQFFGPGTRLTVL.

The sample holds many counts of this clonotype. The CDR3 DNA is TGCAGTGCTAGAGGGGAGGTGAGCAATCAGCCCCAGCATTTT. Translating gives CSARGEVSNQPQHF. The genes are TRBV20-1 and TRBJ1-5; no firm D call. CDR3 length: 14 amino acids. Germline CDR1 reads DFQATT; CDR2 reads SNEGSKA (reference sequence). Trimming took off 1 base at V and 1 base at J, with 8 bases between the two ends.